This TCR beta chain derives from a study of T cells in Graves' hyperthyroidism and ophthalmopathy. Turning to the study itself: Before treatment of any kind, peripheral blood was taken at initial diagnosis.

The diagnoses drew upon clinical symptoms, serum thyroxine and TRAb, thyroid ultrasound and orbital computed tomography. The PBMCs were taken from around 10 ml of fresh peripheral blood. Trimming shortened V by 5 bases and J by 2 bases, and 7 bases separated the two germline ends. Germline CDR1 DFQATT, CDR2 SNEGSKA (reference sequence). The CDR3 is 12 residues long. This clonotype was seen more than once but under ten times. TCR beta CDR3 region amplification was performed from RNA transcripts. First-round RT-PCR with HTBI primers amplified the TCR CDR3 region. Each CDR3 protein gets one entry after TCRdb re-called the multiplex PCR reads with MiXCR. The sample includes 550,000 to 800,000 distinct CDR3 sequences, around a sixth of them seen just once.

The clonotype was recovered from a man aged 50-59 years with Graves' hyperthyroidism. What was sequenced was blood. The chain joins TRBV20-1 to TRBJ2-1; possibly TRBD1 or TRBD2 for D (5 bases each). CDR3 sequence: CSAPGPYNEQFF. DNA of the CDR3: TGCAGTGCTCCGGGACCCTACAATGAGCAGTTCTTC.